The TCR beta chain under discussion was sequenced for a study of control samples from healthy donors and cancer patients. Losses at the gene ends were 5 bases for V and 1 base for J; bases not matched to a gene: 7. Germline CDR1 and CDR2: MNHNY and SVGAGI (reference sequence). The CDR3 is 18 amino acids. The assay was immunoSEQ multiplex PCR, and TCRdb's table has in-frame clones only and misses some. The repertoire holds about 94,000 clones, with 90% as singletons. The clonotype comes from a woman younger than 30 in good health. Sequenced: blood. The chain joins TRBV6-6 to TRBJ2-5; 16 bases align to TRBD2. The CDR3 here is CASSPGTSGGDFQETQYF. Written as DNA, the CDR3 is TGTGCCAGCAGTCCGGGGACTAGCGGGGGGGATTTCCAAGAGACCCAGTACTTC.